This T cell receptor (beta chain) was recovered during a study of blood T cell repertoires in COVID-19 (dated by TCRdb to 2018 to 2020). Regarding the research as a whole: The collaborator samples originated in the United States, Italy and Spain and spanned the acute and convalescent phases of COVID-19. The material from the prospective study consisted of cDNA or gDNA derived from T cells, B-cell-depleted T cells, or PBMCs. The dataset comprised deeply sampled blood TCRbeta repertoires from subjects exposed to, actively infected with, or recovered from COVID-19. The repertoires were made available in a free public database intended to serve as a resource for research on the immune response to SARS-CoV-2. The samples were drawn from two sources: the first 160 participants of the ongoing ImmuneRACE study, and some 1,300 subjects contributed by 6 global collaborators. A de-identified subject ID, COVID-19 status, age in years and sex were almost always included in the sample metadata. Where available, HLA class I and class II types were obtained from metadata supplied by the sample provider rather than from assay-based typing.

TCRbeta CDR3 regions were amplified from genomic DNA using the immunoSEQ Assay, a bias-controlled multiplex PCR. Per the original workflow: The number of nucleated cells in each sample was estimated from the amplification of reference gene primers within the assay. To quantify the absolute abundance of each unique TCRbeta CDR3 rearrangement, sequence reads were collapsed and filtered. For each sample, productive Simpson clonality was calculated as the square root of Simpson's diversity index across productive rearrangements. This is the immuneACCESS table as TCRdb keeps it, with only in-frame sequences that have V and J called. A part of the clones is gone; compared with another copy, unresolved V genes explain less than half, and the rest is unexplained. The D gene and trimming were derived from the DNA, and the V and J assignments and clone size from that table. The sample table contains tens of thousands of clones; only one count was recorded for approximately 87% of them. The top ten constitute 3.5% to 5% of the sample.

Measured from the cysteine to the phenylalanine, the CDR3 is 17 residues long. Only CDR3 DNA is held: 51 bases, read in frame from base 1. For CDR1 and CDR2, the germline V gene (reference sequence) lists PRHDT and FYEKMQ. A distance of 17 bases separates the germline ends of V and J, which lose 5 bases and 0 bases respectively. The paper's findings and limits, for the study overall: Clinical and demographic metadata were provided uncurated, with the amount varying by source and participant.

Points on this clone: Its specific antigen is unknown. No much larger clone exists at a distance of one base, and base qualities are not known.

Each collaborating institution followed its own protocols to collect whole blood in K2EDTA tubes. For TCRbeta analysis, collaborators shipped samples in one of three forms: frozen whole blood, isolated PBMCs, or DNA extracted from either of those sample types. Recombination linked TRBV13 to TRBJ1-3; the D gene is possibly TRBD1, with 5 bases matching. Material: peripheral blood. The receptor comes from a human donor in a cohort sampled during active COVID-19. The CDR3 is CASSARGRGSSGNTIYF. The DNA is TGTGCCAGCAGCGCCCGGGGGAGAGGGAGCTCTGGAAACACCATATATTTT.